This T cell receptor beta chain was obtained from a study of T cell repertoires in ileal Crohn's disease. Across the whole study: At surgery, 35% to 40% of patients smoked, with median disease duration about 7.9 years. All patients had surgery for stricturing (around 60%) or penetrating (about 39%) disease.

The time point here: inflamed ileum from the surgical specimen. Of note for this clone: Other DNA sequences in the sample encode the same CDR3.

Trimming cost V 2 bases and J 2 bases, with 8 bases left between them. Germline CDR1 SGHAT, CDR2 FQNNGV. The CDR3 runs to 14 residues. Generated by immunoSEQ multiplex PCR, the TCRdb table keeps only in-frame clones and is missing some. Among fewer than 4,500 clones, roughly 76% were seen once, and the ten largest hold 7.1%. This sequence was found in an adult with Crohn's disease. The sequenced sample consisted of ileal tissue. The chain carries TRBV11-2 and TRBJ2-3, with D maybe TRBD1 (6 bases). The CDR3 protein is CASSLQGSTDTQYF. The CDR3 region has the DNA TGTGCCAGCAGCTTACAGGGGTCCACAGATACGCAGTATTTT.